This paragraph reports one TCR beta chain. After removal of 5 bases from V and 6 bases from J, the junction contained 5 bases not matched to a gene. CDR3 length: 14 residues. The germline V gene encodes CDR1 SQVTM and CDR2 ANQGSEA. This record comes from a study of blood T cell repertoires in COVID-19. TCRdb's table, derived via immunoSEQ multiplex PCR, lists solely in-frame clones and lacks some. This sample yields some 73,000 clones, of which approximately 84% are seen a single time; around 27% belongs to the top ten. This receptor was obtained from a human donor in a cohort sampled during active COVID-19. The sample taken for sequencing was peripheral blood. The chain couples TRBV29-1 to TRBJ2-1; 12 positions agree with TRBD1. The CDR3 is CSVYRDRGLNEQFF. The CDR3 DNA follows: TGCAGCGTTTACCGGGACAGGGGGCTCAATGAGCAGTTCTTC.